What follows are 30 T cell receptor beta chains derived from one specimen sequenced in a study of blood T cell repertoires in COVID-19 (dated by TCRdb to the early 2020s). Library preparation was by the immunoSEQ multiplex PCR assay. As stored in TCRdb, this immuneACCESS dataset retains in-frame rearrangements with V and J assigned. A fraction of the clones does not appear; measured against another copy, unresolved V genes explain less than half of the discrepancy, and the remainder lacks a known reason. The sample data list tens of thousands of clones, and more than 90% of these were observed just once. The top ten clonotypes cover about 2.9% of the sample. The sequenced material came from peripheral blood. These receptors all stem from a woman aged 70-85 years with active COVID-19.

This clone was picked up one time. This sequence joins TRBV7-8 and TRBJ2-2; 14 nucleotides line up with TRBD2. V trimming: 5 bases; J trimming: 6 bases; junction bases outside the gene matches: 8. Germline V gene sequence: CDR1 SGHVS, CDR2 FQNEAQ. The CDR3 length is 17 residues. The CDR3, as DNA: TGTGCCAGCAGCCGCTGGACTAGCGGGGGGCGCGCCGGGGAGCTGTTTTTT. It is translated as CASSRWTSGGRAGELFF. Drawing the rest from reference TRBV7-8 and TRBJ2-2, the complete variable domain is GAGVSQSPRYKVAKRGQDVALRCDPISGHVSLFWYQQALGQGPEFLTYFQNEAQLDKSGLPSDRFFAERPEGSVSTLKIQRTQQEDSAVYLCASSRWTSGGRAGELFFGEGSRLTVL.

This clone is termed medium-sized. This sequence joins TRBV12-3 or TRBV12-4 and TRBJ1-2; the D is unclear. Between the trimmed V and J ends, which lost 5 bases and 8 bases, there was a span of 9 bases. The CDR3 covers 11 residues. The CDR3 DNA is TGTGCCAGCAGTCTCGGGTCCGGCTACACCTTC. Translated: CASSLGSGYTF.

V is TRBV5-4 and J is TRBJ1-4; tentatively, D is TRBD1 (5 bases). The CDR3 runs 15 residues. Germline V lookup: CDR1 SGHNT, CDR2 YYREEE (reference sequence). Trimming removed 4 bases from V and 4 bases from J, with 14 bases in between. The CDR3 DNA follows: TGTGCCAGCAGCCCTGGGGAGGGGATTAATGAAAAACTGTTTTTT. Its protein product is CASSPGEGINEKLFF.

The rearrangement links TRBV10-3 to TRBJ1-1; maybe TRBD1 (5 bases). Germline CDR1 is ENHRY and CDR2 is SYGVKD. The V gene lost 10 bases and the J gene lost 0 bases, with 12 bases spanning the gap. The CDR3 is 13 amino acids. The CDR3 DNA follows: TGTGCCACACGTGGGGACTTGAACACTGAAGCTTTCTTT. It specifies CATRGDLNTEAFF.

The rearrangement links TRBV28 to TRBJ1-2, with D perhaps TRBD1 (5 bases). Germline values: CDR1 MDHEN, CDR2 SYDVKM. With 4 bases removed from V and 0 bases from J, the gap between germline ends came to 15 bases. The CDR3 extends over 16 amino acids. CDR3 sequence (DNA): TGTGCCAGCAGTTCCCTTGGGAGGGGAGCTAACTATGGCTACACCTTC. This gives the protein CASSSLGRGANYGYTF.

V gene TRBV2 combines with J gene TRBJ1-2; no clear D gene. The CDR3 runs to 15 residues. The ends were cut back, 2 bases at V and 4 bases at J, with 14 bases in the middle. The germline CDR1 and CDR2 sequences are SNHLY and FYNNEI. The CDR3 sequence is CASSEWQADFYGYTF. DNA of the CDR3: TGTGCCAGCAGTGAATGGCAGGCGGACTTCTATGGCTACACCTTC.

The V gene is TRBV9, the J gene TRBJ2-2; 8 bases line up with TRBD1. J lost 6 bases, V lost 6 bases, and 4 bases had no gene match. The CDR3 spans 13 residues. Germline CDR1 and CDR2: SGDLS and YYNGEE. The CDR3 sequence: CASNRGVSGELFF. Here the CDR3 DNA reads TGTGCCAGCAACAGGGGGGTGTCCGGGGAGCTGTTTTTT.

The DNA for the CDR3 is TGTGCCAGCAGCTTTCAGGCGGGAGCCAAAGTCGAGCAGTACTTC. Its protein product is CASSFQAGAKVEQYF. V is TRBV7-9 and J is TRBJ2-7; TRBD2 matches 7 bases. The CDR3 has 15 amino acids. Germline lookup yields CDR1 SEHNR and CDR2 FQNEAQ (reference sequence). V shed 3 bases, J shed 6 bases, and the junction held 11 bases outside the gene matches.

The CDR3 spells CASRSGGAGEDTQYF. CDR3 DNA: TGTGCCAGCAGGTCCGGGGGAGCGGGAGAGGATACGCAGTATTTT. This chain joins TRBV28 and TRBJ2-3; 8 positions match TRBD2. The CDR3 has 15 amino acids. V dropped 6 bases and J dropped 6; count of bases not matched to a gene: 11. CDR1 is MDHEN, CDR2 SYDVKM, per germline.

The V call is TRBV19, the J call TRBJ2-2; 7 nucleotides line up with TRBD1. This CDR3 is 13 amino acids long. The V and J ends lost 7 bases and 3 bases, in that order; junction bases with no gene match: 2. Germline values: CDR1 LNHDA, CDR2 SQIVND (reference sequence). The CDR3 protein is CASTDRDTGELFF. DNA for the CDR3: TGTGCCAGTACTGACAGGGACACCGGGGAGCTGTTTTTT.

V and J are TRBV11-2 and TRBJ2-1; 10 bases agree with TRBD2. J lost 7 bases, V lost 4 bases, and 4 bases had no gene match. Germline V gene sequence: CDR1 SGHAT, CDR2 FQNNGV. The CDR3 length is 14 residues. The CDR3: CASSSSGRINEQFF. CDR3 nucleotides: TGTGCCAGCAGCTCTAGCGGGAGAATAAATGAGCAGTTCTTC.

This clone turned up a few times. The rearrangement uses TRBV4-1 and TRBJ1-5, with D possibly TRBD1 on 5 matching bases. V lost 2 bases and J 0 bases, leaving 14 bases between the germline ends. Per germline, CDR1 MGHRA and CDR2 YSYEKL. This CDR3 is 17 amino acids long. In DNA, the CDR3 is TGCGCCAGCAGCCAACAACCTGACAGCTCTAGCAATCAGCCCCAGCATTTT. This codes for CASSQQPDSSSNQPQHF.

The V and J genes are TRBV9 and TRBJ2-1; TRBD2 matches 12 bases. Trimming removed 0 bases from V and 7 bases from J; junction bases left unmatched: 5. Germline V gene sequence: CDR1 SGDLS, CDR2 YYNGEE. CDR3 size: 16 residues. In nucleotides, the CDR3 is TGTGCCAGCAGCGTAGCTCTAGCGGGAGGGGGAAATGAGCAGTTCTTC. Protein sequence: CASSVALAGGGNEQFF.

In this sample, this clone turned up once. The chain uses TRBV28 and TRBJ2-7, with 9 bases lining up with TRBD2. Trimming removed 5 bases from V and 0 bases from J; junction bases left unmatched: 11. Germline CDR1 MDHEN, CDR2 SYDVKM. This CDR3 spans 17 amino acids. CDR3 amino acids: CASSLVFGSGSSYEQYF. The CDR3 DNA is TGTGCCAGCAGTCTCGTTTTCGGTAGCGGGAGCTCCTACGAGCAGTACTTC.

The V gene is TRBV18, the J gene TRBJ1-6; possibly TRBD1 for D (5 bases). The CDR3 covers 15 residues. The V end was cut by 3 bases, the J end by 10 bases, with 16 bases between. CDR1 KGHSH and CDR2 LQKENI come from the germline V gene. CDR3 DNA sequence: TGTGCCAGCTCACCCTTTTGGCAGGGCGGATCACCCCTCCACTTT. It encodes CASSPFWQGGSPLHF.

The genes are TRBV29-1 and TRBJ2-3; TRBD1 aligns across 7 bases. V shed 8 bases, J shed 5 bases, and the junction held 13 bases outside the gene matches. CDR1 and CDR2 (germline): SQVTM, ANQGSEA. This CDR3 comprises 14 residues. The CDR3 DNA reads TGCAGCCTATTGCAAAGGACAGGAAGAGATACGCAGTATTTT. Protein product: CSLLQRTGRDTQYF.

The V call is TRBV2, the J call TRBJ1-5, with 7 bases matching TRBD1. Trimming took 6 bases from V and 3 from J; bases not matched to a gene: 2. Germline values: CDR1 SNHLY, CDR2 FYNNEI. This CDR3 spans 13 amino acids. The CDR3 nucleotides are TGTGCCAGCAGCGGACAGGCCAATCAGCCCCAGCATTTT. Amino acid sequence: CASSGQANQPQHF.

The chain has TRBV7-8 and TRBJ2-5; perhaps TRBD2 as D (7 bases). Per germline, CDR1 SGHVS and CDR2 FQNEAQ. The CDR3 runs 12 residues. V was cut by 8 bases and J by 5 bases, with 12 bases left in between. The CDR3 spells CASLGGGETQYF. The DNA of the CDR3 is TGTGCCAGCCTAGGGGGAGGGGAGACCCAGTACTTC.

The chain recombines TRBV18 with TRBJ1-5; D not certain. Germline CDR1 KGHSH, CDR2 LQKENI. The CDR3 extends over 14 amino acids. Between the trimmed V and J ends, which lost 5 bases and 0 bases, there was a span of 8 bases. The CDR3 coding sequence is TGTGCCAGCTCAGAGCAGGATAGCAATCAGCCCCAGCATTTT. This encodes CASSEQDSNQPQHF.

This chain links TRBV11-2 with TRBJ2-7; no clear D gene. In germline, CDR1 is SGHAT, CDR2 FQNNGV. The CDR3 loop spans 13 amino acids. The V end was cut by 6 bases, the J end by 3 bases, with 12 bases between. The CDR3 sequence: CASRADNLYEQYF. In DNA, the CDR3 is TGTGCCAGCAGGGCAGATAACCTCTACGAGCAGTACTTC.

The rearrangement joins TRBV6-5 to TRBJ1-2; 7 nucleotides match TRBD1. This CDR3 has 15 amino acids. V shed 0 bases and J 3 bases; nucleotides not matched to a gene: 4. Germline CDR1 is MNHEY and CDR2 is SVGAGI. DNA for the CDR3: TGTGCCAGCAGTTACTCACAGGGGCAGTACTATGGCTACACCTTC. Translated, it gives CASSYSQGQYYGYTF.

The chain joins TRBV27 to TRBJ2-3, with 7 bases fitting TRBD1. Germline trimming cut 8 bases from V and 4 bases from J; bases unmatched to any gene: 6. Germline V gene data show CDR1 as MNHEY and CDR2 as SMNVEV (reference sequence). The CDR3 length is 13 residues. The DNA for the CDR3 is TGTGCCAGCGGGCACAGGGGAGCAGATACGCAGTATTTT. Its protein product is CASGHRGADTQYF.

The chain has TRBV12-3 or TRBV12-4 and TRBJ1-1, with a possible D match to TRBD1 (5 bases). V lost 5 bases to trimming and J lost 7 bases, with 14 bases between them. The CDR3 sequence is 13 residues long. The CDR3 sequence: CASSAGRGNEAFF. CDR3 coding DNA: TGTGCCAGCAGTGCAGGGAGGGGTAATGAAGCTTTCTTT.

The V and J genes are TRBV29-1 and TRBJ1-1, with 9 bases fitting TRBD1. This CDR3 region has 13 residues. The V gene's germline CDR1 is SQVTM and CDR2 ANQGSEA. Trimming cost V 8 bases and J 5 bases; bases outside gene matches: 9. DNA of the CDR3: TGCAGCACCGAGGGAGACAGGGGGACTGAAGCTTTCTTT. It codes for CSTEGDRGTEAFF.

This chain uses TRBV29-1 with TRBJ1-1, with 7 bases lining up with TRBD1. The junction had 7 bases not matched to a gene; V was cut back by 5 bases and J by 4 bases. CDR3 length equals 13 residues. Germline V gene sequence: CDR1 SQVTM, CDR2 ANQGSEA. CDR3 in amino acids: CSVHYQGGTEAFF. As DNA, the CDR3 is TGCAGCGTTCATTATCAGGGGGGCACTGAAGCTTTCTTT.

V and J are TRBV10-2 and TRBJ1-5; no reliable D call. The V end was cut by 8 bases, the J end by 1 base, with 18 bases between. Germline V gene lookup returns CDR1 WSHSY and CDR2 SAAADI. The CDR3 covers 16 residues. The CDR3 DNA is TGCGCCAGCGGACTCAGTGATTTGGGAAGCAATCAGCCCCAGCATTTT. Translating it yields CASGLSDLGSNQPQHF.

V usage is TRBV18 and J usage is TRBJ2-1; 8 bases are a match to TRBD2. With V trimmed by 2 bases and J by 7 bases, 7 bases remained unmatched. This CDR3 has 15 residues. Germline V gene sequence: CDR1 KGHSH, CDR2 LQKENI. The CDR3 sequence: CASSPYGRAGNEQFF. In DNA, the CDR3 is TGTGCCAGCTCACCATACGGGAGGGCCGGGAATGAGCAGTTCTTC.

The chain recombines TRBV27 with TRBJ2-5; D is perhaps TRBD1 (6 bases). The V end was cut by 7 bases, the J end by 7 bases, with 16 bases between. The CDR3 runs 13 residues. In germline, CDR1 is MNHEY, CDR2 SMNVEV (reference sequence). CDR3 nucleotide sequence: TGTGCCAGCAAACCAGGGGCTGGGGGGACCCAGTACTTC. Translated, it gives CASKPGAGGTQYF.

The chain uses TRBV4-1 and TRBJ2-5, with 12 bases fitting TRBD2. The V gene's germline CDR1 is MGHRA and CDR2 YSYEKL. This CDR3 comprises 16 residues. J lost 5 bases, V lost 4 bases, and 8 bases had no gene match. As DNA, the CDR3 is TGCGCCAGCAGCCGTGGACTAGCGGGGACAGGGGAGACCCAGTACTTC. It specifies CASSRGLAGTGETQYF.

The chain has TRBV28 and TRBJ2-1; TRBD1 matches at 7 bases. The CDR3 is 19 amino acids. V was clipped by 3 bases and J by 6 bases; unmatched bases: 20. Germline V gene lookup returns CDR1 MDHEN and CDR2 SYDVKM. CDR3 region: CASSFGVGIGTVKGNEQFF. The CDR3 DNA reads TGTGCCAGCAGTTTCGGAGTAGGTATTGGGACAGTTAAGGGCAATGAGCAGTTCTTC.